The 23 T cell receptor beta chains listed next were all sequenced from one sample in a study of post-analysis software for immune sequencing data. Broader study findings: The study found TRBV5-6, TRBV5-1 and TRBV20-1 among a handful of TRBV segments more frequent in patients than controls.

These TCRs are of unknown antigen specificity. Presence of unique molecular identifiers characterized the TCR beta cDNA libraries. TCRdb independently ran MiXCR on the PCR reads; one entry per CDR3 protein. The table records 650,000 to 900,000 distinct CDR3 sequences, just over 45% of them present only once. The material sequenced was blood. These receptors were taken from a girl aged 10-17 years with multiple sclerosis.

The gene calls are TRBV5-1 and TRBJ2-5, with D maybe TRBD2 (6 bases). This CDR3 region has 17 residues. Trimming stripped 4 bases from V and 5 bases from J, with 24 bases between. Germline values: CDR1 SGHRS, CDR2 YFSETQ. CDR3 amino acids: CASSLGSIGGRAETQYF. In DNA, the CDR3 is TGCGCCAGCAGCCTCGGCTCGATCGGGGGTCGAGCGGAGACCCAGTACTTC. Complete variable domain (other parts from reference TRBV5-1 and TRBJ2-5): KAGVTQTPRYLIKTRGQQVTLSCSPISGHRSVSWYQQTPGQGLQFLFEYFSETQRNKGNFPGRFSGRQFSNSRSEMNVSTLELGDSALYLCASSLGSIGGRAETQYFGPGTRLLVL.

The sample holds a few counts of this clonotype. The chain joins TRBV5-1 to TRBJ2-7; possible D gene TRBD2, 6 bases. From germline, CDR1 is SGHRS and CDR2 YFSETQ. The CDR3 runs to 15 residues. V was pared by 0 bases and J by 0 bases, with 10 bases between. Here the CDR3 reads CASSLDTGSSYEQYF. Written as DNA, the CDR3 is TGCGCCAGCAGCTTGGATACCGGGAGCTCCTACGAGCAGTACTTC.

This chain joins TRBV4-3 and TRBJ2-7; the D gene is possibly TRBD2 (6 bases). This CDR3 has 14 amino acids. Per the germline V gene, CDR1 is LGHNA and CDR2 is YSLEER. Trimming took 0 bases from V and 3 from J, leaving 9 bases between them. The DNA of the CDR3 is TGCGCCAGCAGCCAAGAGGTCGGGAGCTACGAGCAGTACTTC. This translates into CASSQEVGSYEQYF.

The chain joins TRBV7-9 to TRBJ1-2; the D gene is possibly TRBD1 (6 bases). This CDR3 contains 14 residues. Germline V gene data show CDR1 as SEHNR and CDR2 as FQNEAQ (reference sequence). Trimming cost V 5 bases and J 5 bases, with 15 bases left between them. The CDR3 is CASSGQDRSYGYTF. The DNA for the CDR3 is TGTGCCAGCAGCGGACAAGACAGGTCTTATGGCTACACCTTC.

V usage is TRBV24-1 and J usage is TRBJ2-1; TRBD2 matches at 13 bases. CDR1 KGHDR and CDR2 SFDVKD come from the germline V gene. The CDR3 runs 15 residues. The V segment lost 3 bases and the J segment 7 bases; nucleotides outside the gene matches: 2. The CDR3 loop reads CATSDRTSGRNEQFF. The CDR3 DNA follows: TGTGCCACCAGTGATAGGACTAGCGGGAGAAATGAGCAGTTCTTC.

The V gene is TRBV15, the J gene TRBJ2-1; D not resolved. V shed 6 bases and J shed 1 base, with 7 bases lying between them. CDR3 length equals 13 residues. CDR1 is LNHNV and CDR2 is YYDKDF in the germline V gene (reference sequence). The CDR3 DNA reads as TGTGCCACCAGACGGGCGTCCTACAATGAGCAGTTCTTC. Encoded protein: CATRRASYNEQFF.

CDR3 region: CASRMGSSTDTQYF. As DNA, the CDR3 is TGTGCCAGCAGGATGGGCAGCAGCACAGATACGCAGTATTTT. The chain carries TRBV12-3 or TRBV12-4 and TRBJ2-3; no definite D call. Trimming left V 6 bases short and J 0 bases short, with 10 bases between. CDR3 size: 14 residues.

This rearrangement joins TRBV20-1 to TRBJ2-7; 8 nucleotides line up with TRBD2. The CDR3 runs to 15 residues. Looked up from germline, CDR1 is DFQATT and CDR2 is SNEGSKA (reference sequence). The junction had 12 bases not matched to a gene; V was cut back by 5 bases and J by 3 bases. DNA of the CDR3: TGCAGTGCTCCCCGGTGGAGCGGGAGCTTCTACGAGCAGTACTTC. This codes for CSAPRWSGSFYEQYF.

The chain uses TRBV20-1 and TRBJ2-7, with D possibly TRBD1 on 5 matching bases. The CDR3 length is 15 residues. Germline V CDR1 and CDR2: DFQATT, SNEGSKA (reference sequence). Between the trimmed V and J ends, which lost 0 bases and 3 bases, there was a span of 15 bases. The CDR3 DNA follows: TGCAGTGCTAGAGAATTCGGTGGCAGGGTCTACGAGCAGTACTTC. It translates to CSAREFGGRVYEQYF.

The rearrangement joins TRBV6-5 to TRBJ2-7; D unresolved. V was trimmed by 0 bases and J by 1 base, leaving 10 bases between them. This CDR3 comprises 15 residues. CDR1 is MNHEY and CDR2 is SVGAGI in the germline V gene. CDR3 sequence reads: CASSYSTGSSYEQYF. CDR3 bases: TGTGCCAGCAGTTACTCTACTGGCAGTTCCTACGAGCAGTACTTC.

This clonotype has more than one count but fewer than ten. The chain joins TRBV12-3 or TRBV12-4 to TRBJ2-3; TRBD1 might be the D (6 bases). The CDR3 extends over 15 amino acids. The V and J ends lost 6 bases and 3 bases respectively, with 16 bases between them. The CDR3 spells CASSSTGIWTDTQYF. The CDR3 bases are TGTGCCAGCAGCTCCACAGGGATATGGACAGATACGCAGTATTTT.

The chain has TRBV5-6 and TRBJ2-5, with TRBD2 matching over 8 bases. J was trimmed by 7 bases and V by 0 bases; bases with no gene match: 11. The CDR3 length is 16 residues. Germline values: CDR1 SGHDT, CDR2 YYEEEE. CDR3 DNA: TGTGCCAGCAGCTTGGCCCTAGCGGGCGGAATAGGGACCCAGTACTTC. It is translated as CASSLALAGGIGTQYF.

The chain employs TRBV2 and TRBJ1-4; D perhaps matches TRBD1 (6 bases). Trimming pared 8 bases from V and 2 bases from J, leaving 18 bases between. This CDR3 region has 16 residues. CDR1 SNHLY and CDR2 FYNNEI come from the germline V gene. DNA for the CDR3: TGTGCCAGCTCTGGGGGCACAGCGGGGACTAATGAAAAACTGTTTTTT. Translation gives CASSGGTAGTNEKLFF.

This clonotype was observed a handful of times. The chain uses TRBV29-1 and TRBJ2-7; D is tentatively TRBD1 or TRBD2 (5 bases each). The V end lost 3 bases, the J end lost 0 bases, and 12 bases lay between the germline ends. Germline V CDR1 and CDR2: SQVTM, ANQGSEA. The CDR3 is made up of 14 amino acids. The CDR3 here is CSVESGTGSYEQYF. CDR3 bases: TGCAGCGTTGAGTCCGGGACGGGCTCCTACGAGCAGTACTTC.

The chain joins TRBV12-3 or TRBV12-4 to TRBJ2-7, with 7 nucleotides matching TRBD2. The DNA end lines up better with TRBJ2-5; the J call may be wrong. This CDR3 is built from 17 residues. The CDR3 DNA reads TGTGCCAGCAGTTTGCGACGGGGCGCGGGAGCGAGGGAGACCCAGTACTTC. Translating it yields CASSLRRGAGARETQYF.

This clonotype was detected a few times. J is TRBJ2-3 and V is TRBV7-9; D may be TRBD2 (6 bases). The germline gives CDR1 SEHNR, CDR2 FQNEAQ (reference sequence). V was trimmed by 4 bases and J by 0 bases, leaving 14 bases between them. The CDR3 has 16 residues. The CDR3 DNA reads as TGTGCCAGCAGCTCGAAGGTGGGAGGTAGCACAGATACGCAGTATTTT. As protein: CASSSKVGGSTDTQYF.

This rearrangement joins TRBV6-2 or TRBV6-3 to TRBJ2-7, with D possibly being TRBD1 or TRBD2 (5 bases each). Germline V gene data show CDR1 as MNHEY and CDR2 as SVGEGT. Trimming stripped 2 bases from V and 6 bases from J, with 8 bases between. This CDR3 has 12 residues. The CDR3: CASSYGAGEQYF. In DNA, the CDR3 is TGTGCCAGCAGTTACGGGGCGGGCGAGCAGTACTTC.

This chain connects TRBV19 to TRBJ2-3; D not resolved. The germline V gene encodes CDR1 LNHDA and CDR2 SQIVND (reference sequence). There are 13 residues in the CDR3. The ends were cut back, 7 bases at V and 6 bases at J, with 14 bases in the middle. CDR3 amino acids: CASNNGKGDTQYF. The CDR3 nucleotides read TGTGCCAGTAATAACGGCAAAGGGGATACGCAGTATTTT.

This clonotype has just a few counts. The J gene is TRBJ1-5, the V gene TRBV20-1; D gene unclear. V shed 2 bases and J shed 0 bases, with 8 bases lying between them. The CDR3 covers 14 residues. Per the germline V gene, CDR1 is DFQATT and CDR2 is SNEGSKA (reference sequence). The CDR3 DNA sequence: TGCAGTGCTAGATCGGGTTATAGCAATCAGCCCCAGCATTTT. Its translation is CSARSGYSNQPQHF.

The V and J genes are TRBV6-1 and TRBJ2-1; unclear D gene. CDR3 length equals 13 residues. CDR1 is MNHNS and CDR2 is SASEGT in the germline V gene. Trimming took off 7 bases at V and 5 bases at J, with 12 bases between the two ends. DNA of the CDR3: TGTGCCAGCAATTATTACCGGAACAATGAGCAGTTCTTC. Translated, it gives CASNYYRNNEQFF.

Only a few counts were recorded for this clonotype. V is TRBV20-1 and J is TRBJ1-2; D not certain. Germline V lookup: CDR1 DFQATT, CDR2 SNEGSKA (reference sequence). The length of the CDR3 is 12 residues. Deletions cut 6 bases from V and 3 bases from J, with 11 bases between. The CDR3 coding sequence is TGCAGTGCCCTTGGACGGGACTATGGCTACACCTTC. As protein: CSALGRDYGYTF.

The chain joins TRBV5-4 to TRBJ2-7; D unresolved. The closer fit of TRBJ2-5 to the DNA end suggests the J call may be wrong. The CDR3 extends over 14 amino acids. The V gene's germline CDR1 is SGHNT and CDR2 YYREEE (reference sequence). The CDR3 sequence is CASSLSQNPETQYF. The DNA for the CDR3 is TGTGCCAGCAGCTTGTCCCAGAACCCCGAGACCCAGTACTTC.

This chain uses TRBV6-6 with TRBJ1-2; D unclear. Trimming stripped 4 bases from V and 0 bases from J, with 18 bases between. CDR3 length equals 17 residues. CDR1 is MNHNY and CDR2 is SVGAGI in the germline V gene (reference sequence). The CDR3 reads CASSFSPQGPPNYGYTF. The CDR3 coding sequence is TGTGCCAGCAGTTTCTCTCCCCAAGGACCCCCTAACTATGGCTACACCTTC.